These 25 T cell receptor beta chains originate from one sample sequenced in a study of OX40 agonist ivuxolimab in advanced cancers. Libraries were prepared by immunoSEQ multiplex PCR; TCRdb keeps only in-frame clonotypes and omits some of them. The sample has about 45,000 clones; roughly 82% are singletons. The sample in question was CD4+ or CD8+ T cells sorted from blood, obtained in a trial of the OX40 agonist ivuxolimab. These receptor sequences come from an adult with an advanced solid tumor such as melanoma, head and neck, liver or kidney cancer.

The chain recombines TRBV28 with TRBJ2-4; 10 nucleotides line up with TRBD1. Looked up from germline, CDR1 is MDHEN and CDR2 is SYDVKM. The CDR3 is 16 residues long. Trimming took 3 bases from V and 7 from J; bases not matched to a gene: 9. In DNA form, the CDR3 reads TGTGCCAGCAGTTTGCCTCGACAGGGGGCTAATAACATTCAGTACTTC. It encodes CASSLPRQGANNIQYF.

The V gene is TRBV20-1, the J gene TRBJ2-7; 8 positions match TRBD2. From germline, CDR1 is DFQATT and CDR2 SNEGSKA (reference sequence). The CDR3 is 11 residues long. With V trimmed by 3 bases and J by 10 bases, 5 bases remained unmatched. The DNA of the CDR3 is TGCAGTGCTAGGGAGGCGGGAGGACAGTACTTC. It translates to CSAREAGGQYF.

J is TRBJ2-1 and V is TRBV14; TRBD1 or TRBD2 may be the D gene (6 bases each). There are 15 residues in the CDR3. Germline loops: CDR1 SGHDN, CDR2 FVKESK. The V end lost 4 bases, the J end lost 2 bases, and 12 bases lay between the germline ends. The CDR3 DNA sequence: TGTGCCAGCAGCCCATTAGGGGGGACCTACAATGAGCAGTTCTTC. Its protein product is CASSPLGGTYNEQFF.

J is TRBJ2-5 and V is TRBV28; 8 positions agree with TRBD2. Germline loops: CDR1 MDHEN, CDR2 SYDVKM. The V and J ends lost 6 bases and 5 bases, in that order; junction bases with no gene match: 8. The CDR3 spans 14 residues. This CDR3 is CASSLRGGGETQYF. The CDR3 DNA follows: TGTGCCAGCAGCCTCCGGGGGGGCGGCGAGACCCAGTACTTC.

This rearrangement joins TRBV11-2 to TRBJ2-7; D could derive from TRBD1 or TRBD2 (5 bases each). The CDR3 totals 17 residues. The germline gives CDR1 SGHAT, CDR2 FQNNGV. V lost 1 base to trimming and J lost 5 bases, with 21 bases between them. DNA of the CDR3: TGTGCCAGCAGCTTAGTCCCGACTGGGGCTTCGGGGAACGAGCAGTACTTC. It yields the protein CASSLVPTGASGNEQYF.

The chain employs TRBV9 and TRBJ1-3; weak D call: TRBD1 (5 bases). The CDR3 covers 14 residues. Germline assignment: CDR1 SGDLS and CDR2 YYNGEE. Trimming removed 0 bases from V and 4 bases from J, with 8 bases in between. The CDR3, as DNA: TGTGCCAGCAGCGTAGGGGGGATCGGAAACACCATATATTTT. Amino acid sequence: CASSVGGIGNTIYF.

The rearrangement links TRBV9 to TRBJ1-5, with D maybe TRBD1 (6 bases). V was trimmed by 3 bases and J by 5 bases, leaving 12 bases between them. The CDR3 contains 14 residues. Germline V lookup: CDR1 SGDLS, CDR2 YYNGEE. The chain's CDR3 is CASSAGQTDQPQHF. The DNA of the CDR3 is TGTGCCAGCAGCGCAGGACAGACGGATCAGCCCCAGCATTTT.

The chain recombines TRBV11-1 with TRBJ2-2, with D possibly being TRBD1 or TRBD2 (6 bases each). Trimming removed 6 bases at V and 6 bases at J, with 17 bases between. Looked up from germline, CDR1 is SGHAT and CDR2 is FQDESV (reference sequence). This CDR3 comprises 15 residues. CDR3 sequence (DNA): TGTGCCAGCAGGCGGGACAATTTCTTTTCCGGGGAGCTGTTTTTT. Translation gives CASRRDNFFSGELFF.

This clone occurred once. Here the CDR3 DNA reads TGCGCCAGCAGTGAGACCGGGACAGTGGTAAACATTCAGTACTTC. This codes for CASSETGTVVNIQYF. This sequence joins TRBV10-2 and TRBJ2-4; 7 bases match TRBD1. The germline CDR1 and CDR2 sequences are WSHSY and SAAADI. V was pared by 2 bases and J by 6 bases, with 7 bases of the junction left unmatched. This CDR3 has 15 amino acids.

This chain joins TRBV5-1 and TRBJ2-7, with D perhaps matching TRBD2 (5 bases). Germline CDR1 reads SGHRS; CDR2 reads YFSETQ. This CDR3 contains 16 residues. Deletions cut 2 bases from V and 2 bases from J, with 17 bases between. The CDR3 loop is CASSLYRVGVAYEQYF. DNA for the CDR3: TGCGCCAGCAGCTTATATCGGGTCGGGGTAGCCTACGAGCAGTACTTC.

This sequence joins TRBV5-1 and TRBJ2-7; D remains unclear. Germline V gene data show CDR1 as SGHRS and CDR2 as YFSETQ. Between the trimmed V and J ends, which lost 4 bases and 7 bases, there was a span of 9 bases. The CDR3 sequence is 11 residues long. CDR3 protein: CASSDLMEQYF. CDR3 coding DNA: TGCGCCAGCAGCGACCTGATGGAGCAGTACTTC.

J is TRBJ1-6 and V is TRBV5-4; D gene ambiguous. CDR1 and CDR2 (germline): SGHNT, YYREEE (reference sequence). V was shortened by 4 bases and J by 7 bases, with 15 bases between the two germline ends. The CDR3 has 15 residues. The CDR3 loop reads CASSTANNYNSPLHF. In nucleotides, the CDR3 is TGTGCCAGCAGCACGGCTAATAATTACAATTCACCCCTCCACTTT.

V and J are TRBV6-1 and TRBJ2-7, with a possible D match to TRBD2 (6 bases). V was clipped by 4 bases and J by 3 bases, with 16 bases between them. Germline-derived CDR1 and CDR2 are MNHNS and SASEGT. This CDR3 is 15 amino acids long. CDR3 sequence (DNA): TGTGCCAGCAGTGCCACTCAATGGCGGGGCTACGAGCAGTACTTC. Translation gives CASSATQWRGYEQYF.

This chain connects TRBV25-1 to TRBJ2-7; D remains ambiguous. Trimming removed 4 bases from V and 0 bases from J, with 13 bases in between. Germline V lookup: CDR1 MGHDK, CDR2 SYGVNS. This CDR3 comprises 15 residues. The CDR3 here is CASSARTVNSYEQYF. The CDR3 DNA sequence: TGTGCCAGCAGTGCCAGGACGGTGAACTCCTACGAGCAGTACTTC.

V is TRBV6-1 and J is TRBJ1-1; a possible D gene is TRBD1 (5 bases). V dropped 4 bases and J dropped 7 bases, with 10 bases sitting between them. Germline V lookup: CDR1 MNHNS, CDR2 SASEGT. The CDR3 contains 12 residues. CDR3 loop: CASSVARGEAFF. Written as DNA, the CDR3 is TGTGCCAGCAGTGTCGCGAGGGGTGAAGCTTTCTTT.

V usage is TRBV6-5 and J usage is TRBJ2-1, with 9 bases matching TRBD2. V gave up 0 bases and J gave up 4 bases; unmatched junction bases: 1. The germline V gene has CDR1 MNHEY and CDR2 SVGAGI. The CDR3 extends over 15 amino acids. CDR3 protein: CASSYSSGGYNEQFF. The CDR3 nucleotides read TGTGCCAGCAGTTACTCTAGCGGGGGATACAATGAGCAGTTCTTC.

The J gene is TRBJ2-7, the V gene TRBV9, with a possible D match to TRBD1 (7 bases). V was cut by 1 base and J by 1 base, with 9 bases left in between. The CDR3 covers 14 residues. CDR1 and CDR2 from the germline V gene are SGDLS and YYNGEE. CDR3 in amino acids: CASSVQGGSYEQYF. The CDR3 bases are TGTGCCAGCAGCGTACAGGGGGGTTCCTACGAGCAGTACTTC.

Only a few counts were recorded for this clone. Other DNA sequences within the sample encode an identical CDR3. The genes are TRBV5-4 and TRBJ2-1, with D maybe TRBD2 (5 bases). V was shortened by 4 bases and J by 3 bases, with 11 bases between the two germline ends. From germline, CDR1 is SGHNT and CDR2 YYREEE (reference sequence). The CDR3 has 14 amino acids. In DNA form, the CDR3 reads TGTGCCAGCAGCCGGGGAGCGGACTACAATGAGCAGTTCTTC. This codes for CASSRGADYNEQFF.

The chain employs TRBV5-1 and TRBJ2-7, with 15 bases aligning to TRBD2. The ends lost 3 bases at V and 3 bases at J; junction bases unmatched: 1. CDR3 length equals 15 residues. Germline CDR1 is SGHRS and CDR2 is YFSETQ. The CDR3 spells CASSWTSGGVYEQYF. In DNA form, the CDR3 reads TGCGCCAGCAGCTGGACTAGCGGGGGGGTCTACGAGCAGTACTTC.

The J gene is TRBJ2-2, the V gene TRBV5-4; tentative D call: TRBD2 (6 bases). The germline V and J ends were trimmed by 4 bases and 5 bases, with 21 bases remaining between them. CDR1 is SGHNT and CDR2 is YYREEE in the germline V gene (reference sequence). The CDR3 is made up of 17 amino acids. The chain's CDR3 is CASSQVGRGPRTGELFF. CDR3 nucleotide sequence: TGTGCCAGCAGCCAAGTAGGGCGGGGTCCTCGAACCGGGGAGCTGTTTTTT. Filled out from reference TRBV5-4 and TRBJ2-2, the complete variable domain reads ETGVTQSPTHLIKTRGQQVTLRCSSQSGHNTVSWYQQALGQGPQFIFQYYREEENGRGNFPPRFSGLQFPNYSSELNVNALELDDSALYLCASSQVGRGPRTGELFFGEGSRLTVL.

The chain uses TRBV18 and TRBJ1-1, with a weak D call TRBD1 (5 bases). Deletions cut 3 bases from V and 4 bases from J, with 12 bases between. Germline values: CDR1 KGHSH, CDR2 LQKENI. This CDR3 has 14 residues. DNA for the CDR3: TGTGCCAGCTCACCTGAGGGGTATGGCACTGAAGCTTTCTTT. This gives the protein CASSPEGYGTEAFF.

This chain links TRBV5-4 with TRBJ2-3; TRBD2 matches 14 bases. Looked up from germline, CDR1 is SGHNT and CDR2 is YYREEE (reference sequence). Trimming took 4 bases from V and 6 from J; bases not matched to a gene: 4. The CDR3 length is 15 residues. The CDR3 sequence: CASSPGLAGADTQYF. The CDR3 nucleotides read TGTGCCAGCAGCCCGGGACTAGCGGGAGCGGATACGCAGTATTTT.

The chain couples TRBV28 to TRBJ2-1, with TRBD2 matching over 8 bases. Losses at the gene ends were 5 bases for V and 4 bases for J; bases not matched to a gene: 10. Germline-derived CDR1 and CDR2 are MDHEN and SYDVKM. CDR3 length equals 16 residues. In DNA, the CDR3 is TGTGCCAGCAGTCCCCGGGGGGGGTTATCGTACAATGAGCAGTTCTTC. It translates to CASSPRGGLSYNEQFF.

The chain joins TRBV7-9 to TRBJ2-7; D call uncertain. Trimming removed 1 base from V and 5 bases from J, with 15 bases in between. Germline lookup yields CDR1 SEHNR and CDR2 FQNEAQ (reference sequence). CDR3 size: 15 residues. The CDR3 nucleotides read TGTGCCAGCAGCTTAGAACCCACGCCGGGCAACGAGCAGTACTTC. Translated, it gives CASSLEPTPGNEQYF.

The chain links TRBV7-9 to TRBJ1-4; TRBD1 matches 7 bases. Germline V gene lookup returns CDR1 SEHNR and CDR2 FQNEAQ (reference sequence). Trimming took 5 bases from V and 7 from J; bases not matched to a gene: 7. CDR3 length: 14 residues. Here the CDR3 DNA reads TGTGCCAGCAGCGTTTTCGGGACAGCTGAAAAACTGTTTTTT. This encodes CASSVFGTAEKLFF.